These T cell receptor beta chains were read from a single sample in a study of post-analysis software for immune sequencing data. TCRdb reprocessed the PCR reads via MiXCR and lists one record per CDR3 protein. Of approximately 770,000 distinct CDR3 sequences detected, around 46% appear once; the ten largest clones hold 4.9%. The sequencing input was blood. These receptors originate from a girl under 18 with multiple sclerosis. Each CDR3 is given with its conserved first and last residue. Fields, in order: clone size, V gene, J gene, D gene, CDR3 protein, CDR3 DNA. The D gene is left open where the match is weak. Clone sizes are given selectively: once, few, many, or a class where the clone is expanded.

>.|TRBV11-2|TRBJ2-4|.
CASSLDWQAANIQYF
TGTGCCAGCAGCTTAGATTGGCAGGCCGCAAACATTCAGTACTTC
>.|TRBV20-1|TRBJ2-5|TRBD2
CSARDWERELETQYF
TGCAGTGCTAGAGATTGGGAGCGGGAGTTAGAGACCCAGTACTTC
>few|TRBV12-5|TRBJ2-5|.
CASGFPPRETQYF
TGTGCTAGTGGTTTCCCCCCCCGGGAGACCCAGTACTTC
>.|TRBV4-3|TRBJ1-5|.
CASSQEYRSYQPQHF
TGCGCCAGCAGCCAAGAATACCGTTCTTATCAGCCCCAGCATTTT
>.|TRBV24-1|TRBJ2-7|.
CATSGPAGDRNSYEQYF
TGTGCCACCAGTGGACCCGCGGGGGACAGGAACTCCTACGAGCAGTACTTC
>.|TRBV12-3/TRBV12-4|TRBJ1-5|.
CASSLSSGVIWSNQPQHF
TGTGCCAGCAGTTTATCGTCAGGGGTGATTTGGAGCAATCAGCCCCAGCATTTT
>.|TRBV29-1|TRBJ2-7|TRBD2
CSVGPSAGGLDEQYF
TGCAGCGTTGGCCCCTCAGCGGGAGGGCTTGACGAGCAGTACTTC
>many|TRBV20-1|TRBJ1-2|.
CSATDSNYGYTF
TGCAGTGCAACCGACAGCAACTATGGCTACACCTTC
>.|TRBV7-8|TRBJ1-2|.
CASSLQSNYGYTF
TGTGCCAGCAGCTTACAGAGTAACTATGGCTACACCTTC
>.|TRBV10-3|TRBJ2-7|.
CAISGGFRPYEQYF
TGTGCCATCAGTGGAGGGTTCCGGCCCTACGAGCAGTACTTC
>.|TRBV27|TRBJ2-1|TRBD1
CASSSTPLPGPKGGDEQFF
TGTGCCAGCAGTTCCACACCCCTTCCGGGGCCCAAAGGGGGCGATGAGCAGTTCTTC
>few|TRBV2|TRBJ2-1|TRBD2
CASSEGSGGLVVDEQFF
TGTGCCAGCAGTGAAGGAAGTGGGGGACTAGTGGTCGATGAGCAGTTCTTC
>.|TRBV6-5|TRBJ2-1|TRBD2
CASSLNVGGGFNEQFF
TGTGCCAGCAGTCTCAACGTCGGCGGGGGGTTCAATGAGCAGTTCTTC
>.|TRBV20-1|TRBJ2-7|.
CSARIPGLPDEQYF
TGCAGTGCGCGAATACCGGGGTTGCCTGACGAGCAGTACTTC
>once|TRBV12-3/TRBV12-4|TRBJ2-5|.
CASTTLRNEQYF
TGTGCCAGCACCACTTTGAGGAATGAGCAGTACTTC
>.|TRBV7-2|TRBJ2-1|TRBD2
CASSSAWTSGIRAKNEQFF
TGTGCCAGCAGCTCCGCGTGGACTAGCGGGATTCGGGCGAAGAATGAGCAGTTCTTC
>.|TRBV20-1|TRBJ2-1|TRBD1
CSARLDRVNEQFF
TGCAGTGCTAGACTGGACAGGGTAAATGAGCAGTTCTTC
>.|TRBV2|TRBJ2-5|TRBD1
CARGGQIQETQYF
TGTGCCAGAGGGGGACAGATCCAAGAGACCCAGTACTTC
>.|TRBV3-1|TRBJ2-1|.
CASSQDLRYQETQFF
TGTGCCAGCAGCCAAGATCTGAGATACCAAGAGACCCAGTTCTTC
>.|TRBV12-3/TRBV12-4|TRBJ2-5|TRBD2
CASNLAGVKETQYF
TGTGCCAGCAATTTAGCGGGAGTGAAAGAGACCCAGTACTTC
>.|TRBV7-2|TRBJ1-2|TRBD1
CASIGQGSSILHYGYTF
TGTGCCAGCATCGGACAGGGCTCCTCTATTCTCCACTATGGCTACACCTTC
>.|TRBV29-1|TRBJ1-5|.
CSVQRGSNQPQHF
TGCAGCGTTCAGCGGGGGAGCAATCAGCCCCAGCATTTT
>.|TRBV28|TRBJ1-2|TRBD1
CVSRNPGGDYGYTF
TGTGTCAGCAGAAATCCAGGGGGTGACTATGGCTACACCTTC
>.|TRBV2|TRBJ2-3|TRBD2
CASSARASGADTQYF
TGTGCCAGCAGTGCCCGGGCTAGCGGAGCGGATACGCAGTATTTT
>few|TRBV5-1|TRBJ2-3|TRBD2
CASSGGPSGSRTDTQYF
TGCGCCAGCAGCGGGGGCCCCAGCGGGAGTCGAACAGATACGCAGTATTTT
>once|TRBV7-9|TRBJ2-7|TRBD2
CASSSGLAGLSYEQYF
TGTGCCAGCAGCTCCGGACTAGCGGGCCTATCCTACGAGCAGTACTTC
>.|TRBV10-3|TRBJ2-7|.
CTISESRDSEQYF
TGTACCATCAGTGAGTCCAGGGATTCCGAGCAGTACTTC
>.|TRBV6-5|TRBJ2-4|TRBD2
CASSYGGGLAKNIQYF
TGTGCCAGCAGTTACGGGGGGGGTCTAGCCAAAAACATTCAGTACTTC
>few|TRBV6-5|TRBJ2-1|.
CASSNFYEQFF
TGTGCCAGCAGTAACTTTTATGAGCAGTTCTTC
>few|TRBV5-5|TRBJ1-2|.
CATAPWVGYGYTF
TGTGCCACCGCTCCCTGGGTAGGCTATGGCTACACCTTC
>.|TRBV27|TRBJ2-1|TRBD1
CASSFGQGDYNEQFF
TGTGCCAGCAGTTTCGGACAGGGGGACTACAATGAGCAGTTCTTC
>.|TRBV25-1|TRBJ1-1|.
CASGLRAPTFF
TGTGCCAGCGGACTCCGGGCCCCGACTTTCTTT
>.|TRBV27|TRBJ2-4|TRBD2
CASSSSGLGENIQYF
TGTGCCAGCAGTTCCTCTGGACTAGGGGAAAACATTCAGTACTTC
>.|TRBV18|TRBJ2-3|.
CASSPANTQYF
TGTGCCAGCTCACCAGCGAATACGCAGTATTTT
>.|TRBV3-1|TRBJ2-1|.
CASSQDWIQSYYNEQFF
TGTGCCAGCAGCCAAGACTGGATCCAGAGCTATTACAATGAGCAGTTCTTC
>few|TRBV15|TRBJ2-1|.
CATSRDRVYEQFF
TGTGCCACCAGCAGAGATCGGGTTTATGAGCAGTTCTTC
>.|TRBV30|TRBJ2-1|.
CAWSGPPLVHEQFF
TGTGCCTGGAGTGGGCCCCCCTTAGTCCATGAGCAGTTCTTC
>.|TRBV29-1|TRBJ2-1|.
CSVEFPLRASNEQFF
TGCAGCGTTGAATTCCCCCTGAGAGCGTCGAATGAGCAGTTCTTC
>.|TRBV6-5|TRBJ1-6|.
CASSYVGDSPLHF
TGTGCCAGCAGTTACGTGGGGGACTCACCCCTCCACTTT
>.|TRBV29-1|TRBJ2-1|.
CSVDSGVEQFF
TGCAGCGTTGACTCGGGGGTTGAGCAGTTCTTC
>few|TRBV27|TRBJ2-1|TRBD1
CASRDRLNNEQFF
TGTGCCAGCCGGGACAGGTTGAACAATGAGCAGTTCTTC
>.|TRBV20-1|TRBJ2-6|.
CSASEGAGANVLTF
TGCAGTGCTTCAGAAGGGGCTGGGGCCAACGTCCTGACTTTC
>.|TRBV12-3/TRBV12-4|TRBJ2-1|.
CASSSTAPLYNEQFF
TGTGCCAGCAGCTCGACAGCCCCGTTATACAATGAGCAGTTCTTC
>.|TRBV24-1|TRBJ2-3|TRBD1
CATSDLNRDRGSDTQYF
TGTGCCACCAGTGACTTGAACCGGGACAGGGGGTCAGATACGCAGTATTTT